The next 15 T cell receptor beta chains were all read from a single sample in a study of brain T cells in children with intractable seizures (dated by TCRdb to the early 2020s). This specimen's time point label, per the study, means: resected brain tissue, or blood drawn just prior to surgery. Surgery cases with the highest brain T cell transcript signatures were selected for TCR beta chain sequencing of brain tissue and, where available, blood. The library was made by the immunoSEQ multiplex PCR assay. This immuneACCESS table, as held by TCRdb, lists in-frame sequences with V and J called but not all clones. Of the missing ones, under half trace to an unresolved V gene in checked studies; the others have no known cause. The sample table lists roughly 8,300 clones, roughly four fifths of them with a count of one. About 9.4% of the sample is in the top ten clones. Sequencing used resected brain tissue, obtained at surgery. These receptors were obtained from a boy under two years old with tuberous sclerosis and intractable seizures.

The chain recombines TRBV28 with TRBJ2-2, with a possible D match to TRBD2 (5 bases). CDR1 MDHEN and CDR2 SYDVKM come from the germline V gene. V gave up 6 bases and J gave up 9 bases, with 11 bases separating them. This CDR3 is 12 amino acids long. The CDR3 loop reads CASRPGYRELFF. In DNA form, the CDR3 reads TGTGCCAGCAGACCGGGGTACCGGGAGCTGTTTTTT.

The rearrangement links TRBV6-5 to TRBJ2-3, with TRBD2 matching over 10 bases. This CDR3 is 15 amino acids long. The ends lost 6 bases at V and 4 bases at J; junction bases unmatched: 7. Germline assignment: CDR1 MNHEY and CDR2 SVGAGI. The CDR3 bases are TGTGCCAGCAGACGAGCGGGGGGGCGCCCAGATACGCAGTATTTT. It codes for CASRRAGGRPDTQYF.

The chain employs TRBV19 and TRBJ1-4, with 8 bases that match TRBD1. Trimming cost V 1 base and J 6 bases; bases outside gene matches: 4. This CDR3 contains 15 residues. Germline V gene data show CDR1 as LNHDA and CDR2 as SQIVND (reference sequence). CDR3: CASSIAGTGDEKLFF. In DNA, the CDR3 is TGTGCCAGTAGTATAGCGGGGACAGGAGATGAAAAACTGTTTTTT.

CDR3 residues: CASSLARAADNEQFF. CDR3 DNA sequence: TGTGCCAGCTCACTAGCTCGGGCAGCCGACAATGAGCAGTTCTTC. The V call is TRBV18, the J call TRBJ2-1; D uncertain. Germline CDR1 KGHSH, CDR2 LQKENI. CDR3 length: 15 residues. The V end lost 4 bases, the J end lost 5 bases, and 15 bases lay between the germline ends.

This chain links TRBV23-1 with TRBJ1-5; maybe TRBD1 (5 bases). TRBV23-1 is placed among ORFs of uncertain function. The CDR3 is 13 amino acids. The V gene lost 6 bases and the J gene lost 7 bases, with 13 bases spanning the gap. Here the CDR3 reads CASRTGRGQPQHF. In DNA form, the CDR3 reads TGCGCCAGCAGAACCGGAAGGGGACAGCCCCAGCATTTT.

The gene calls are TRBV2 and TRBJ2-1, with 7 bases matching TRBD1. The V segment lost 6 bases and the J segment 9 bases; nucleotides outside the gene matches: 5. The CDR3 loop spans 12 amino acids. The germline V gene has CDR1 SNHLY and CDR2 FYNNEI. This CDR3 is CASRETGSEQFF. CDR3 nucleotides: TGTGCCAGCAGGGAGACAGGGTCTGAGCAGTTCTTC.

The chain uses TRBV25-1 and TRBJ1-6, with D hard to call. Per germline, CDR1 MGHDK and CDR2 SYGVNS. V lost 5 bases to trimming and J lost 11 bases, with 13 bases between them. CDR3 size: 13 residues. CDR3 sequence: CASSRGTGAPLHF. CDR3 DNA: TGTGCCAGCAGTCGGGGAACGGGAGCACCCCTCCACTTT.

The rearrangement uses TRBV30 and TRBJ2-5, with 9 bases matching TRBD2. From germline, CDR1 is GTSNPN and CDR2 SVGIG (reference sequence). CDR3 length equals 14 residues. CDR3 in amino acids: CVAGGEGKGETQYF. The CDR3, as DNA: TGTGTCGCGGGGGGGGAAGGAAAGGGAGAGACCCAGTACTTC. The whole variable domain, remainder taken from reference TRBV30 and TRBJ2-5, is SQTIHQWPATLVQPVGSPLSLECTVEGTSNPNLYWYRQAAGRGLQLLFYSVGIGQISSEVPQNLSASRPQDRQFILSSKKLLLSDSGFYLCVAGGEGKGETQYFGPGTRLLVL.

This clone was seen a few times. The V and J genes are TRBV30 and TRBJ1-3; D gene unclear. Trimming left V 0 bases short and J 0 bases short, with 6 bases between. Germline V gene lookup returns CDR1 GTSNPN and CDR2 SVGIG (reference sequence). CDR3 length: 14 residues. CDR3: CAWSVTSSGNTIYF. CDR3 nucleotide sequence: TGTGCCTGGAGTGTAACCAGCTCTGGAAACACCATATATTTT. Together with reference TRBV30 and TRBJ1-3, the CDR3 gives the full variable domain: SQTIHQWPATLVQPVGSPLSLECTVEGTSNPNLYWYRQAAGRGLQLLFYSVGIGQISSEVPQNLSASRPQDRQFILSSKKLLLSDSGFYLCAWSVTSSGNTIYFGEGSWLTVV.

The chain recombines TRBV6-1 with TRBJ2-2; 8 bases are a match to TRBD1. CDR3 length: 15 amino acids. Germline V gene data show CDR1 as MNHNS and CDR2 as SASEGT. Unmatched junction bases numbered 5, after V lost 2 bases and J lost 6 bases. This chain's CDR3 is CASSESGQGAGELFF. The CDR3 region has the DNA TGTGCCAGCAGTGAAAGCGGACAGGGAGCCGGGGAGCTGTTTTTT.

The V call is TRBV7-2, the J call TRBJ2-7, with unresolved D. CDR3 length: 14 amino acids. The ends were cut back, 1 base at V and 2 bases at J, with 9 bases in the middle. Germline V gives CDR1 SGHTA, CDR2 FQGNSA. CDR3 coding DNA: TGTGCCAGCAGCTTAGTAATGGATACCTACGAGCAGTACTTC. Protein: CASSLVMDTYEQYF.

V usage is TRBV29-1 and J usage is TRBJ1-2; D is ambiguous. This CDR3 region has 12 residues. V lost 1 base to trimming and J lost 4 bases, with 7 bases between them. From germline, CDR1 is SQVTM and CDR2 ANQGSEA. The CDR3 sequence is CSVEASLYGYTF. The CDR3, as DNA: TGCAGCGTTGAAGCTTCCCTCTATGGCTACACCTTC.

In its sample, this clone was seen a few times. The chain links TRBV6-5 to TRBJ2-7, with 8 bases aligning to TRBD1. The CDR3 runs 11 residues. Germline loops: CDR1 MNHEY, CDR2 SVGAGI. V was pared by 10 bases and J by 2 bases, with 1 base of the junction left unmatched. CDR3 coding DNA: TGTGCCACGGACAGGGCCTACGAGCAGTACTTC. Its protein product is CATDRAYEQYF.

The gene calls are TRBV11-2 and TRBJ2-7; TRBD2 aligns across 9 bases. This CDR3 region has 14 residues. V dropped 2 bases and J dropped 1; count of bases not matched to a gene: 0. Germline loops: CDR1 SGHAT, CDR2 FQNNGV. CDR3 region: CASSLLAGSYEQYF. In nucleotides, the CDR3 is TGTGCCAGCAGCTTACTAGCGGGGTCCTACGAGCAGTACTTC.

V and J are TRBV28 and TRBJ1-5; TRBD1 is a possible D gene (5 bases). The CDR3 covers 14 residues. V dropped 6 bases and J dropped 2 bases, with 11 bases sitting between them. Germline V CDR1 and CDR2: MDHEN, SYDVKM. CDR3 sequence reads: CASSLFRGNQPQHF. Written as DNA, the CDR3 is TGTGCCAGCAGCCTTTTCAGGGGCAATCAGCCCCAGCATTTT.